The clone carrying this T cell receptor beta chain turned up a few times. PCR involved 60 Vbeta and 13 Jbeta primers. Under the authors' procedure: Unique TCR beta chains totaled roughly 80 million in a later count, with approximately 11 million of them shared. Sequencing used immunoSEQ multiplex PCR; TCRdb keeps in-frame clones, though not all of them. Clone size and V and J calls were adopted from that table, with D and trimming inferred from the DNA. The data contain 89,000 or so clones, approximately 84% of them seen just once; the ten biggest clones take up 5.6%. CDR1 and CDR2 (germline): SGHTS, YDEGEE. The CDR3 runs 14 residues. V was trimmed by 2 bases and J by 8 bases, leaving 16 bases between them. This specimen comes from a study of cytomegalovirus exposure and HLA in healthy donors.

What was sequenced was PBMCs. V gene TRBV5-8 combines with J gene TRBJ1-2; no firm D call. The receptor's source is a woman aged 18-30 years in good health and CMV-seropositive. CDR3 amino acids: CASSFADGLGGYTF. CDR3 coding DNA: TGTGCCAGCAGCTTCGCGGACGGACTAGGGGGCTACACCTTC.